The 4 T cell receptor beta chains listed next were all sequenced from one sample in a study of identical twins. TCRdb analysed the 5' RACE reads with MiXCR anew, one entry per CDR3 protein. The sample holds 450,000 to 600,000 distinct CDR3 sequences, about 20% seen once. The same data also contributed to another study, on yellow fever vaccine responses in identical twins.

The sequenced sample consisted of CD4+ T cells sorted from blood. The receptors here all came from a woman aged 18-29 years in good health.

This chain joins TRBV6-1 and TRBJ1-2; D ambiguous. V shed 1 base and J shed 3 bases, with 18 bases lying between them. The CDR3 loop spans 17 amino acids. The germline V gene has CDR1 MNHNS and CDR2 SASEGT. CDR3 region: CASSEEVPPGVDYGYTF. The DNA for the CDR3 is TGTGCCAGCAGTGAAGAGGTTCCGCCCGGGGTGGACTATGGCTACACCTTC.

The J gene is TRBJ1-1, the V gene TRBV15; no firm D call. Germline V gene data show CDR1 as LNHNV and CDR2 as YYDKDF (reference sequence). Trimming removed 3 bases at V and 0 bases at J, with 11 bases between. The CDR3 has 15 amino acids. The CDR3 loop is CATSSYGNLNTEAFF. The DNA for the CDR3 is TGTGCCACCAGCAGTTATGGGAACTTGAACACTGAAGCTTTCTTT.

The V gene is TRBV18, the J gene TRBJ2-5; no clear D gene. Trimming took 1 base from V and 2 from J, leaving 5 bases between them. There are 13 residues in the CDR3. Germline V CDR1 and CDR2: KGHSH, LQKENI. The CDR3, as DNA: TGTGCCAGCTCACCACGAGTTCAAGAGACCCAGTACTTC. It translates to CASSPRVQETQYF.

This rearrangement joins TRBV4-1 to TRBJ2-7, with 11 bases fitting TRBD1. V shed 3 bases and J 3 bases; nucleotides not matched to a gene: 19. The CDR3 contains 20 residues. Per germline, CDR1 MGHRA and CDR2 YSYEKL. For the CDR3, the DNA is TGCGCCAGCAGCCACCACACCATTCTCAGCCTTGGGACAGGGGGCTACGAGCAGTACTTC. It specifies CASSHHTILSLGTGGYEQYF.